A selection of T cell receptor beta chains follows, all from one sample in a study of CD8 T cells in ankylosing spondylitis. From the 5' RACE reads, TCRdb called clonotypes with MiXCR, one entry per CDR3 protein. The table lists 100,000 or so distinct CDR3 sequences, nearly 25% of them singletons. The sample consisted of synovial fluid, either unsorted or a sorted T cell fraction (not recorded which). The receptors shown here come from a male donor with ankylosing spondylitis. Both conserved end residues are part of each CDR3. D genes are given only for firm matches. Size is omitted from some rows. Given values are once, few, many or a class for expanded clones.

clone size,J gene,V gene,D gene,CDR3 protein,CDR3 DNA
few,TRBJ1-2,TRBV5-6,-,CASSLSLEGGYTF,TGTGCCAGCAGCTTGTCCCTTGAGGGTGGCTACACCTTC
medium-sized,TRBJ2-5,TRBV7-2,-,CASSLGSFRDQETQYF,TGTGCCAGCAGCTTAGGCTCCTTCAGGGATCAAGAGACCCAGTACTTC
-,TRBJ2-7,TRBV7-8,-,CASSLASYYEQYF,TGTGCCAGCAGCCTCGCATCTTACTACGAGCAGTACTTC
medium-sized,TRBJ2-7,TRBV7-2,TRBD1,CASSLRQGDPYEQYF,TGTGCCAGCAGCTTAAGACAGGGGGACCCCTACGAGCAGTACTTC
-,TRBJ2-2,TRBV5-1,TRBD2,CASSLGLAGDRWVGELFF,TGCGCCAGCAGCTTGGGACTAGCGGGAGATCGATGGGTCGGGGAGCTGTTTTTT
-,TRBJ2-2,TRBV7-2,TRBD1,CASSQRQGVGELFF,TGTGCCAGCAGCCAAAGACAGGGGGTCGGGGAGCTGTTTTTT
few,TRBJ2-3,TRBV12-5,-,CASGGGGSDTQYF,TGTGCTAGTGGTGGTGGGGGCTCGGATACGCAGTATTTT
few,TRBJ2-2,TRBV12-3/TRBV12-4,TRBD2,CASSPLTSGTGELFF,TGTGCCAGCAGTCCCCTGACTAGCGGCACCGGGGAGCTGTTTTTT
-,TRBJ1-5,TRBV4-1,-,CASSPGEGGQPQHF,TGCGCCAGCAGCCCCGGGGAAGGGGGTCAGCCCCAGCATTTT
many,TRBJ2-1,TRBV28,TRBD2,CASSLLAGGNNEQFF,TGTGCCAGCAGTTTACTAGCGGGAGGAAACAATGAGCAGTTCTTC
few,TRBJ2-5,TRBV7-6,TRBD2,CASSEGLAGVFRETQYF,TGTGCCAGCAGCGAGGGACTAGCGGGAGTCTTCAGAGAGACCCAGTACTTC
few,TRBJ1-5,TRBV5-6,TRBD1,CASSLVGQGYEQPQHF,TGTGCCAGCAGCTTGGTGGGACAGGGGTATGAACAGCCCCAGCATTTT
few,TRBJ2-3,TRBV14,-,CASSRAGAVDTQYF,TGTGCCAGCAGCCGCGCCGGAGCAGTAGATACGCAGTATTTT
many,TRBJ1-5,TRBV20-1,-,CSARVGAGNQPQHF,TGCAGTGCTAGAGTGGGGGCTGGCAATCAGCCCCAGCATTTT
few,TRBJ1-2,TRBV4-2,-,CASSQDQGIYGYTF,TGTGCCAGCAGCCAAGATCAGGGTATCTATGGCTACACCTTC
many,TRBJ2-7,TRBV6-1,TRBD1,CASNQGTGTYEQYF,TGTGCCAGCAATCAGGGGACAGGGACCTACGAGCAGTACTTC
few,TRBJ2-1,TRBV7-2,-,CASSLVGGTHNEQFF,TGTGCCAGCAGCTTAGTTGGGGGGACCCACAATGAGCAGTTCTTC
-,TRBJ1-2,TRBV19,-,CASRGTIYGYTF,TGTGCCAGTAGAGGGACAATCTATGGCTACACCTTC
few,TRBJ1-4,TRBV20-1,TRBD1,CSARAGGVNEKLFF,TGCAGTGCTAGGGCAGGGGGTGTAAATGAAAAACTGTTTTTT
-,TRBJ2-3,TRBV20-1,-,CSAIHMGAGDTQYF,TGCAGTGCTATTCATATGGGGGCAGGAGATACGCAGTATTTT
few,TRBJ2-5,TRBV10-3,TRBD2,CAISGSSGSREETQYF,TGTGCCATCAGTGGATCTAGCGGGAGCAGAGAAGAGACCCAGTACTTC
few,TRBJ2-1,TRBV6-1,TRBD2,CATGLAGGHNEQFF,TGTGCCACGGGGCTAGCGGGAGGGCACAATGAGCAGTTCTTC
few,TRBJ2-7,TRBV3-1,-,CASSRQVGLYEQYF,TGTGCCAGCAGCCGCCAGGTGGGTCTCTACGAGCAGTACTTC
-,TRBJ2-4,TRBV3-1,-,CASSSLGIAKNIQYF,TGTGCCAGCAGCTCCCTGGGGATCGCCAAAAACATTCAGTACTTC
few,TRBJ2-5,TRBV5-1,-,CASSLVRASVRQETQYF,TGCGCCAGCAGCTTGGTTCGGGCGAGTGTTCGCCAAGAGACCCAGTACTTC
few,TRBJ2-1,TRBV9,TRBD2,CASSQTSGRLNEQFF,TGTGCCAGCAGCCAGACTAGCGGGAGACTCAATGAGCAGTTCTTC
-,TRBJ2-3,TRBV20-1,-,CSARAGDGNTQYF,TGCAGTGCTAGAGCGGGTGACGGCAATACGCAGTATTTT
many,TRBJ2-5,TRBV4-2,-,CASSQAGAYQETQYF,TGTGCCAGCAGCCAGGCGGGGGCTTACCAAGAGACCCAGTACTTC
few,TRBJ2-2,TRBV5-1,TRBD1,CASSWTGEAGELFF,TGCGCCAGCAGCTGGACAGGGGAGGCCGGGGAGCTGTTTTTT
many,TRBJ1-1,TRBV10-3,-,CAISESGAAIPFF,TGTGCCATCAGTGAGTCGGGGGCGGCGATACCTTTCTTT
many,TRBJ2-3,TRBV29-1,TRBD2,CSGDLAGIGDTQYF,TGCAGCGGGGATCTAGCGGGAATAGGGGATACGCAGTATTTT
-,TRBJ1-3,TRBV3-1,TRBD1,CASRQGAGNTIYF,TGTGCCAGCAGACAGGGGGCTGGAAACACCATATATTTT
-,TRBJ2-7,TRBV10-3,TRBD1,CATLRTGTGNEQYF,TGTGCCACCCTCCGGACAGGGACAGGGAACGAGCAGTACTTC
many,TRBJ2-7,TRBV14,TRBD1,CASSHDRATSYEQYF,TGTGCCAGCAGCCACGACAGGGCCACTTCCTACGAGCAGTACTTC
few,TRBJ2-7,TRBV10-2,-,CASSEATPYEQYF,TGCGCCAGCAGTGAAGCGACCCCCTACGAGCAGTACTTC
few,TRBJ2-3,TRBV3-1,TRBD2,CASTRASGSTADTQYF,TGTGCCAGCACCCGGGCTAGCGGGAGTACAGCGGATACGCAGTATTTT